This entry lists 20 T cell receptor beta chains sequenced from one sample in a study of blood T cell repertoires in COVID-19. TCRdb's table, derived via immunoSEQ multiplex PCR, lists solely in-frame clones and lacks some. The table has nearly 95,000 clones, around 87% seen once. Source material: peripheral blood. These TCRs come from a human donor with acute or convalescent COVID-19. The donor label of this sample is uncertain.

J is TRBJ2-1 and V is TRBV5-1; TRBD1 might be the D (6 bases). Germline-derived CDR1 and CDR2 are SGHRS and YFSETQ. This CDR3 spans 14 amino acids. V was cut by 0 bases and J by 10 bases, with 14 bases left in between. The CDR3 DNA reads as TGCGCCAGCAGCTTGGTGGCAGGGGCGAGGGAGCAGTTCTTC. It yields the protein CASSLVAGAREQFF.

The J gene is TRBJ2-3, the V gene TRBV5-4; D gene unclear. Trimming left V 0 bases short and J 0 bases short, with 20 bases between. Germline values: CDR1 SGHNT, CDR2 YYREEE (reference sequence). The CDR3 is 19 residues long. Here the CDR3 reads CASSLAGFGVPFSTDTQYF. The CDR3 coding sequence is TGTGCCAGCAGCTTGGCCGGGTTTGGAGTTCCATTCAGCACAGATACGCAGTATTTT.

This clone was recorded only once. V gene TRBV23-1 combines with J gene TRBJ2-2; D gene unclear. TRBV23-1 is an ORF, with its function uncertain. The CDR3 contains 11 residues. The V end was cut by 11 bases, the J end by 4 bases, with 8 bases between. CDR3 coding DNA: TGCGCCTCAGTCCGCACCGGGGAGCTGTTTTTT. It translates to CASVRTGELFF.

The CDR3 DNA sequence: TGTGCCAGCAGCTTACATATCTCCCCAGACAGGGCGAGGGGCGCTTTCTTT. This codes for CASSLHISPDRARGAFF. The chain couples TRBV7-9 to TRBJ1-1; 7 bases are a match to TRBD1. The CDR3 contains 17 residues. The germline CDR1 and CDR2 sequences are SEHNR and FQNEAQ (reference sequence). The J segment lost 11 bases and the V segment lost 2 bases, leaving 20 bases of the junction unmatched.

This clone was seen once. The gene calls are TRBV18 and TRBJ2-7, with TRBD1 matching 7 bases. J lost 7 bases, V lost 3 bases, and 3 bases had no gene match. Germline CDR1 reads KGHSH; CDR2 reads LQKENI. This CDR3 has 12 amino acids. The CDR3 protein is CASSPQGEEQYF. Here the CDR3 DNA reads TGTGCCAGCTCACCCCAGGGGGAAGAGCAGTACTTC.

V and J are TRBV18 and TRBJ2-7; 12 bases map to TRBD2. The CDR3 spans 17 residues. The junction had 10 bases not matched to a gene; V was cut back by 1 base and J by 6 bases. Germline assignment: CDR1 KGHSH and CDR2 LQKENI. The CDR3 reads CASSPRYRTSGAAEQYF. The CDR3 coding sequence is TGTGCCAGCTCACCACGGTACAGGACTAGCGGGGCGGCCGAGCAGTACTTC.

The chain is built from TRBV6-5 and TRBJ1-3; 9 bases are shared with TRBD1. J was trimmed by 8 bases and V by 6 bases; bases with no gene match: 11. Germline V lookup: CDR1 MNHEY, CDR2 SVGAGI. The CDR3 runs to 15 residues. The CDR3 region is CASSPPTGGRDTIYF. CDR3 in DNA: TGTGCCAGCAGCCCCCCGACAGGGGGAAGGGACACCATATATTTT.

This chain links TRBV18 with TRBJ2-5; D is ambiguous. V lost 4 bases to trimming and J lost 5 bases, with 11 bases between them. This CDR3 is built from 13 residues. From germline, CDR1 is KGHSH and CDR2 LQKENI. In DNA form, the CDR3 reads TGTGCCAGCTCACTAACAAGTTACGAGACCCAGTACTTC. Translated: CASSLTSYETQYF. Using reference TRBV18 and TRBJ2-5 for the parts outside the CDR3, the full variable domain is NAGVMQNPRHLVRRRGQEARLRCSPMKGHSHVYWYRQLPEEGLKFMVYLQKENIIDESGMPKERFSAEFPKEGPSILRIQQVVRGDSAAYFCASSLTSYETQYFGPGTRLLVL.

This clone appeared a single time. The chain carries TRBV3-1 (or the pseudogene TRBV3-2) and TRBJ1-1; D call uncertain. Trimming took 4 bases from V and 1 from J, leaving 10 bases between them. Germline CDR1 reads LGHDT; CDR2 reads YNNKEL (reference sequence). The CDR3 is made up of 14 amino acids. The DNA for the CDR3 is TGTGCCAGCAGCCTTAGGAGTCCGAACACTGAAGCTTTCTTT. Translating gives CASSLRSPNTEAFF.

This chain joins TRBV6-2 or TRBV6-3 and TRBJ2-5; D is perhaps TRBD2 (5 bases). In germline, CDR1 is MNHEY, CDR2 SVGEGT. Trimming removed 6 bases from V and 5 bases from J, with 16 bases in between. The CDR3 runs 14 residues. The CDR3 region has the DNA TGTGCCAGCAGCGCTTGGGGAGCCGGGGAGACCCAGTACTTC. The encoded protein is CASSAWGAGETQYF.

The V gene is TRBV28, the J gene TRBJ1-2, with TRBD1 identical over 8 bases. V lost 3 bases, J lost 7 bases, and 10 bases stayed unmatched. Germline CDR1 reads MDHEN; CDR2 reads SYDVKM. This CDR3 comprises 15 residues. The CDR3 DNA follows: TGTGCCAGCAGTTTGCCCGAGACAGGGGCCGGTGGCTACACCTTC. Encoded protein: CASSLPETGAGGYTF.

The rearrangement joins TRBV5-5 to TRBJ1-2; maybe TRBD1 (6 bases). CDR1 is SGHKS and CDR2 is YYEKEE in the germline V gene (reference sequence). V lost 1 base and J lost 5, with 15 bases in between. The CDR3 consists of 15 residues. The CDR3 sequence is CASSLNGRGLYGYTF. The DNA of the CDR3 is TGTGCCAGCAGCTTGAACGGCAGGGGCCTTTATGGCTACACCTTC.

V gene TRBV28 combines with J gene TRBJ1-2; 8 nucleotides agree with TRBD1. The CDR3 runs 13 residues. V lost 6 bases, J lost 3 bases, and 3 bases stayed unmatched. The germline gives CDR1 MDHEN, CDR2 SYDVKM. The DNA of the CDR3 is TGTGCCAGCAGGCAACAGGGGGACTATGGCTACACCTTC. Its protein product is CASRQQGDYGYTF.

The chain combines TRBV7-9 with TRBJ2-7, with D possibly matching TRBD1 (5 bases). V shed 8 bases and J shed 0 bases, with 8 bases lying between them. This CDR3 has 12 residues. Per the germline V gene, CDR1 is SEHNR and CDR2 is FQNEAQ (reference sequence). The chain's CDR3 is CASSGISYEQYF. DNA of the CDR3: TGTGCCAGCTCAGGGATCTCCTACGAGCAGTACTTC.

The chain recombines TRBV11-2 with TRBJ1-2; D perhaps matches TRBD1 (6 bases). This CDR3 region has 15 residues. V was shortened by 1 base and J by 3 bases, with 12 bases between the two germline ends. The germline V gene encodes CDR1 SGHAT and CDR2 FQNNGV. For the CDR3, the DNA is TGTGCCAGCAGCTTAGGGGGAGGGGGAGACTATGGCTACACCTTC. The encoded protein is CASSLGGGGDYGYTF.

The chain uses TRBV5-8 and TRBJ1-1, with D tentatively TRBD1 (5 bases). CDR1 SGHTS and CDR2 YDEGEE come from the germline V gene. CDR3 size: 14 residues. V was shortened by 3 bases and J by 5 bases, with 14 bases between the two germline ends. The CDR3 coding sequence is TGTGCCAGCAGCTCCCGTGGGGCCGGGACTGAAGCTTTCTTT. This sequence encodes CASSSRGAGTEAFF.

This clone has just one count. V and J are TRBV27 and TRBJ2-1; 12 positions agree with TRBD2. CDR1 is MNHEY, CDR2 SMNVEV, per germline (reference sequence). V shed 4 bases, J shed 4 bases, and the junction held 11 bases outside the gene matches. There are 18 residues in the CDR3. CDR3 amino acids: CASSSGTSGPPWYNEQFF. The CDR3, as DNA: TGTGCCAGCAGTTCCGGGACTAGCGGGCCTCCGTGGTACAATGAGCAGTTCTTC.

The V call is TRBV6-5, the J call TRBJ2-2, with 8 positions matching TRBD1. CDR3 length: 14 residues. The germline CDR1 and CDR2 sequences are MNHEY and SVGAGI. The junction had 6 bases not matched to a gene; V was cut back by 5 bases and J by 7 bases. CDR3 nucleotide sequence: TGTGCCAGCAGTCGACAGGGGAGAGGCGGGGAGCTGTTTTTT. Translation gives CASSRQGRGGELFF.

J is TRBJ2-3 and V is TRBV18; 10 bases match TRBD2. This CDR3 region has 16 residues. The germline CDR1 and CDR2 sequences are KGHSH and LQKENI. The V segment lost 0 bases and the J segment 5 bases; nucleotides outside the gene matches: 5. The CDR3 protein is CASSPPERGGEDTQYF. The DNA for the CDR3 is TGTGCCAGCTCACCACCGGAGCGGGGGGGTGAAGATACGCAGTATTTT.

This clone turned up a few times. The gene calls are TRBV6-2 or TRBV6-3 and TRBJ2-1; the match to TRBD1 covers 9 bases. There are 15 residues in the CDR3. Germline-derived CDR1 and CDR2 are MNHEY and SVGEGT. The V segment lost 5 bases and the J segment 8 bases; nucleotides outside the gene matches: 10. The CDR3 spells CASSNTQGAYDEQFF. The CDR3 DNA reads as TGTGCCAGCAGTAACACACAGGGGGCGTACGATGAGCAGTTCTTC.